This TCR beta chain was captured in a study of blood T cell repertoires in COVID-19. Study overall: Researchers got acute and convalescent COVID-19 samples from the United States, Italy and Spain. In each case, the material was cDNA or gDNA derived from T cells, B-cell-depleted T cells, or PBMCs.

Per the study methods: By means of reference gene primer amplification, nucleated cell counts were estimated. Profiled with immunoSEQ multiplex PCR; TCRdb holds only in-frame clones, not every one. For V, J and clone size, that table is used; D and trimming come from the DNA. The table includes under 50,000 clones, 88% detected once. V was cut by 8 bases and J by 4 bases, with 23 bases left in between. Germline CDR1 reads MDHEN; CDR2 reads SYDVKM. This CDR3 contains 16 residues. The TCR was taken from a man aged 45-60 years with active COVID-19. V gene TRBV28 combines with J gene TRBJ1-2; D is possibly TRBD1 (5 bases). Sequences were obtained from peripheral blood. Written as DNA, the CDR3 is TGTGCCAGCCTCCCCGGGGGGGACCCTAAGGGCTATGGCTACACCTTC. Its protein product is CASLPGGDPKGYGYTF.